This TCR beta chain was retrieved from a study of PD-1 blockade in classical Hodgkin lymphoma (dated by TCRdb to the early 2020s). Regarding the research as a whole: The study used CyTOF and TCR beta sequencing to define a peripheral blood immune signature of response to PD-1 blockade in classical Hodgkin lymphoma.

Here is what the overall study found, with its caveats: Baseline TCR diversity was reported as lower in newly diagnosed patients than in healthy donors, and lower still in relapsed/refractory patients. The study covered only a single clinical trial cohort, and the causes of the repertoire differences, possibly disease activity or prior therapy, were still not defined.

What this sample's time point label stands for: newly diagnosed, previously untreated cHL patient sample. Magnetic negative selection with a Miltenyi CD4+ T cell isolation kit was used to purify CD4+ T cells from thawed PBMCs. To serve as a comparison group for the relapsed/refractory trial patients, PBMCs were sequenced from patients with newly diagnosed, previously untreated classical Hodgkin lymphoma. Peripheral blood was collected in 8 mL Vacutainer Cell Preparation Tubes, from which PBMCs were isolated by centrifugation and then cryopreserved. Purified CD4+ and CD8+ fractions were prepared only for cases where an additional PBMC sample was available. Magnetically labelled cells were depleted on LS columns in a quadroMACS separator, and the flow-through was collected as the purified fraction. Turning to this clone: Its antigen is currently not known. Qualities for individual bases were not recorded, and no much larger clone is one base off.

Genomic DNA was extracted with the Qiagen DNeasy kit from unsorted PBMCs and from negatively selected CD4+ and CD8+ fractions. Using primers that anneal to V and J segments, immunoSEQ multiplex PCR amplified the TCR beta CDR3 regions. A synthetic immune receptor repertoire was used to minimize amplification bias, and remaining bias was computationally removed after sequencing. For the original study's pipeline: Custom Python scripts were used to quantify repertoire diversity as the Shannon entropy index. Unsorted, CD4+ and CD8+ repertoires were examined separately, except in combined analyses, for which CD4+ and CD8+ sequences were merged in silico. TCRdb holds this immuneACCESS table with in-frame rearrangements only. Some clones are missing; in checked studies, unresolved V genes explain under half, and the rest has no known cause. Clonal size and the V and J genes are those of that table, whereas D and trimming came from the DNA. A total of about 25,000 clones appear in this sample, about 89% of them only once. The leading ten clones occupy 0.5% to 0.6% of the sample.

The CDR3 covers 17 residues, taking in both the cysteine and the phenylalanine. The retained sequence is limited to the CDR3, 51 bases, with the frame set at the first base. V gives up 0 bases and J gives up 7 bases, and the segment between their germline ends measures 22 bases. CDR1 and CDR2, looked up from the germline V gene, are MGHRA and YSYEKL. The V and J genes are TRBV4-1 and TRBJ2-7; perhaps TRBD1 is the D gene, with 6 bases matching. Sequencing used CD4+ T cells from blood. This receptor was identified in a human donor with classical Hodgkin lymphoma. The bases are TGCGCCAGCAGCCAAGAAGGGCAGGGGCGCCGCCGGAATGAGCAGTACTTC. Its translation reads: CASSQEGQGRRRNEQYF.